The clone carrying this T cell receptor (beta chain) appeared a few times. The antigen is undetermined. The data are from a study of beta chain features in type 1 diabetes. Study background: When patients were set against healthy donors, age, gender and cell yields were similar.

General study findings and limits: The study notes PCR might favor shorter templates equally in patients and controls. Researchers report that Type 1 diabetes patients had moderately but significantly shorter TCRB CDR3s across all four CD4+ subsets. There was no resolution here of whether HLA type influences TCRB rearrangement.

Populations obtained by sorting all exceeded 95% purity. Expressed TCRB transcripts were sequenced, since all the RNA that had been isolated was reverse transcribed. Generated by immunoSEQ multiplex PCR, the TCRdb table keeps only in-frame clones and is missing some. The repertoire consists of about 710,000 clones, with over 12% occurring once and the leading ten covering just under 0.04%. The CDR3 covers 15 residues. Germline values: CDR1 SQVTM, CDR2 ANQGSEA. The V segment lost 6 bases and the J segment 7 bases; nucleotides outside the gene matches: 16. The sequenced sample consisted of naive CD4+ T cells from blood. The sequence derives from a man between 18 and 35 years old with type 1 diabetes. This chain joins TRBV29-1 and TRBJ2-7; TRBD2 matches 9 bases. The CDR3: CSVTGNGLARFEQYF. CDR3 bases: TGCAGCGTCACGGGGAATGGACTAGCGAGGTTTGAGCAGTACTTC.